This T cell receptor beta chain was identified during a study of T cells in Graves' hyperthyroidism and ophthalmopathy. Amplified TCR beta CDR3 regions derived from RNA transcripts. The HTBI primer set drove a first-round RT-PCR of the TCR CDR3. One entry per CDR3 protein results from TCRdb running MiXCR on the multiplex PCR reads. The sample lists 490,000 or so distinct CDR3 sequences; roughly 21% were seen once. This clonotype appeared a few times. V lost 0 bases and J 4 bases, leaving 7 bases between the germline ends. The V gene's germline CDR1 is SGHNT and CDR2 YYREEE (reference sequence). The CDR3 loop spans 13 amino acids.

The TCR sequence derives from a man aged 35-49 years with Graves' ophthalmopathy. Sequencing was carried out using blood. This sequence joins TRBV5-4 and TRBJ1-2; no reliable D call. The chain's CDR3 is CASSLGVTYGYTF. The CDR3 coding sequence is TGTGCCAGCAGCTTGGGGGTAACCTATGGCTACACCTTC.